The T cell receptor (beta chain) under discussion was sequenced for a study of metastatic and nonmetastatic thyroid tumors. Per the authors' pipeline: To classify distant metastasis in papillary thyroid cancer, a model was built from CDR3 differences across clinicopathological groups. With MiXCR, TCRdb reprocessed the PCR reads. TCRdb's processing, not the authors' own work, is the source of the V and J calls. Of 91,000 or so clones in the sample, 12% are singletons; the top ten hold 11%. Ten or more counts support this clone. This CDR3 has 14 amino acids. After removal of 2 bases from V and 7 bases from J, the junction contained 5 bases not matched to a gene. Germline values: CDR1 DFQATT, CDR2 SNEGSKA (reference sequence). All patients were treatment-naive before thyroid surgery.

The receptor was isolated from a female donor with papillary thyroid cancer or a benign thyroid nodule (not recorded which). Some clones in this sample may be carry-over from other donors' samples. The sample consisted of blood. This chain uses TRBV20-1 with TRBJ2-1; 10 nucleotides line up with TRBD2. For the CDR3, the DNA is TGCAGTGCTAGAAGGCTAGCGGGAGCAAATGAGCAGTTCTTC. Translating it yields CSARRLAGANEQFF.